Presented here are 15 T cell receptor beta chains from one specimen sequenced in a study of blood T cell repertoires in COVID-19. Here immunoSEQ multiplex PCR was the method, and the copy in TCRdb shows in-frame clones only, minus some. This table holds around 230,000 clones, 82% found once. Sequenced input: peripheral blood. All receptors come from a woman aged 55 to 70 with active or convalescent COVID-19.

The chain combines TRBV6-5 with TRBJ1-2; TRBD1 matches at 8 bases. The CDR3 totals 15 residues. The V and J ends lost 6 bases and 1 base, in that order; junction bases with no gene match: 7. CDR1 MNHEY and CDR2 SVGAGI come from the germline V gene. CDR3 in DNA: TGTGCCAGCAGGGCGCTGACAGGGGTTAACTATGGCTACACCTTC. It yields the protein CASRALTGVNYGYTF.

The chain is built from TRBV4-3 and TRBJ2-5; a weak D match, TRBD2 (5 bases). Deletions cut 1 base from V and 1 base from J, with 13 bases between. Germline CDR1 is LGHNA and CDR2 is YSLEER. This CDR3 has 16 residues. The CDR3 coding sequence is TGCGCCAGCAGCCAAGCTATAGGTGCGGGCCAAGAGACCCAGTACTTC. Amino acids: CASSQAIGAGQETQYF.

The chain has TRBV19 and TRBJ1-1; D is possibly TRBD1 (5 bases). Germline V CDR1 and CDR2: LNHDA, SQIVND (reference sequence). The CDR3 length is 15 residues. The V gene lost 5 bases and the J gene lost 4 bases, with 17 bases spanning the gap. This CDR3 is CASSAPDGGITEAFF. CDR3 in DNA: TGTGCCAGTAGTGCCCCGGATGGGGGGATCACTGAAGCTTTCTTT.

This chain joins TRBV5-1 and TRBJ2-1; 8 nucleotides line up with TRBD2. This CDR3 has 15 amino acids. Germline CDR1 reads SGHRS; CDR2 reads YFSETQ. V lost 4 bases, J lost 4 bases, and 7 bases stayed unmatched. CDR3 protein: CASSTGGAEYNEQFF. The CDR3 nucleotides are TGCGCCAGCAGCACCGGGGGGGCCGAGTACAATGAGCAGTTCTTC.

This chain uses TRBV5-5 with TRBJ2-7, with 7 bases aligning to TRBD1. The germline gives CDR1 SGHKS, CDR2 YYEKEE (reference sequence). V lost 0 bases to trimming and J lost 4 bases; unmatched junction nucleotides: 4. There are 14 residues in the CDR3. CDR3 sequence: CASSLALQGYEQYF. The CDR3 bases are TGTGCCAGCAGCTTGGCGTTACAGGGGTACGAGCAGTACTTC.

The CDR3 sequence is CASLVTGGRTDTQYF. CDR3 coding DNA: TGCGCCAGCTTGGTCACGGGGGGGAGGACAGATACGCAGTATTTT. The chain recombines TRBV5-1 with TRBJ2-3; 8 positions match TRBD2. The V gene end was trimmed by 7 bases and the J gene end by 3 bases; junction bases not matched to a gene: 10. This CDR3 region has 15 residues. CDR1 is SGHRS, CDR2 YFSETQ, per germline.

The gene calls are TRBV7-8 and TRBJ2-1, with D perhaps TRBD1 (6 bases). V dropped 1 base and J dropped 15 bases, with 13 bases sitting between them. The CDR3 consists of 12 residues. CDR1 is SGHVS, CDR2 FQNEAQ, per germline. The CDR3 spells CASSLVGGLRFF. Here the CDR3 DNA reads TGTGCCAGCAGCTTAGTAGGGGGATTACGGTTCTTC.

V usage is TRBV2 and J usage is TRBJ2-3; D is unclear. CDR3 length: 13 residues. Per germline, CDR1 SNHLY and CDR2 FYNNEI. V was trimmed by 7 bases and J by 1 base, leaving 9 bases between them. CDR3 bases: TGTGCCAGCAACAGAGACGGCACAGATACGCAGTATTTT. This translates into CASNRDGTDTQYF.

This sequence joins TRBV5-8 and TRBJ1-2, with 9 nucleotides matching TRBD1. The CDR3 length is 16 residues. J was trimmed by 6 bases and V by 3 bases; bases with no gene match: 12. In germline, CDR1 is SGHTS, CDR2 YDEGEE. CDR3: CASSSIPGTGSDGYTF. In DNA form, the CDR3 reads TGTGCCAGCAGCTCCATTCCCGGGACAGGGAGCGATGGCTACACCTTC. Full variable domain (remainder filled in from reference TRBV5-8 and TRBJ1-2): EAGVTQSPTHLIKTRGQQATLRCSPISGHTSVYWYQQALGLGLQFLLWYDEGEERNRGNFPPRFSGRQFPNYSSELNVNALELEDSALYLCASSSIPGTGSDGYTFGSGTRLTVV.

The chain joins TRBV6-5 to TRBJ1-1; 8 bases map to TRBD1. Trimming took 10 bases from V and 0 from J; bases not matched to a gene: 10. The CDR3 totals 15 residues. Per germline, CDR1 MNHEY and CDR2 SVGAGI. CDR3 bases: TGTGCCACCATACCGGGACAGGCCATGAACACTGAAGCTTTCTTT. Protein sequence: CATIPGQAMNTEAFF.

This chain joins TRBV19 and TRBJ1-3; possible D gene TRBD1, 5 bases. The CDR3 runs to 12 residues. The V and J ends lost 9 bases and 0 bases respectively, with 6 bases between them. Germline CDR1 LNHDA, CDR2 SQIVND (reference sequence). The CDR3 bases are TGTGCCAGCAGGGCCTCTGGAAACACCATATATTTT. Protein product: CASRASGNTIYF.

The genes are TRBV10-1 and TRBJ1-1, with D hard to call. Trimming took off 0 bases at V and 8 bases at J, with 10 bases between the two ends. Germline-derived CDR1 and CDR2 are WNHNN and SYGVQD (reference sequence). CDR3 length equals 13 residues. The CDR3 region has the DNA TGCGCCAGCAGTGAGTCGACACCCTTGGAAGCTTTCTTT. This encodes CASSESTPLEAFF.

The genes are TRBV2 and TRBJ2-2; 9 positions match TRBD1. The CDR3 runs 15 residues. Germline assignment: CDR1 SNHLY and CDR2 FYNNEI. The V gene end was trimmed by 6 bases and the J gene end by 3 bases; junction bases not matched to a gene: 5. In nucleotides, the CDR3 is TGTGCCAGCAGACCCGGGACAGGGTACACCGGGGAGCTGTTTTTT. Translated, it gives CASRPGTGYTGELFF.

CDR3 in DNA: TGCAGCGTTCGTCTCCAGGGGGGCTCCTGGGGCCCTTCTGGAAACACCATATATTTT. This codes for CSVRLQGGSWGPSGNTIYF. The chain links TRBV29-1 to TRBJ1-3, with 7 bases matching TRBD1. Germline lookup yields CDR1 SQVTM and CDR2 ANQGSEA. The J segment lost 1 base and the V segment lost 5 bases, leaving 20 bases of the junction unmatched. CDR3 size: 19 residues. Drawing the rest from reference TRBV29-1 and TRBJ1-3, the complete variable domain is SAVISQKPSRDICQRGTSLTIQCQVDSQVTMMFWYRQQPGQSLTLIATANQGSEATYESGFVIDKFPISRPNLTFSTLTVSNMSPEDSSIYLCSVRLQGGSWGPSGNTIYFGEGSWLTVV.

The chain joins TRBV11-2 to TRBJ2-5; 7 nucleotides match TRBD2. The V and J ends lost 1 base and 3 bases, in that order; junction bases with no gene match: 2. CDR3 length equals 14 residues. Germline CDR1 SGHAT, CDR2 FQNNGV. CDR3 loop: CASSLGGREETQYF. CDR3 DNA sequence: TGTGCCAGCAGCTTAGGAGGGAGGGAAGAGACCCAGTACTTC.